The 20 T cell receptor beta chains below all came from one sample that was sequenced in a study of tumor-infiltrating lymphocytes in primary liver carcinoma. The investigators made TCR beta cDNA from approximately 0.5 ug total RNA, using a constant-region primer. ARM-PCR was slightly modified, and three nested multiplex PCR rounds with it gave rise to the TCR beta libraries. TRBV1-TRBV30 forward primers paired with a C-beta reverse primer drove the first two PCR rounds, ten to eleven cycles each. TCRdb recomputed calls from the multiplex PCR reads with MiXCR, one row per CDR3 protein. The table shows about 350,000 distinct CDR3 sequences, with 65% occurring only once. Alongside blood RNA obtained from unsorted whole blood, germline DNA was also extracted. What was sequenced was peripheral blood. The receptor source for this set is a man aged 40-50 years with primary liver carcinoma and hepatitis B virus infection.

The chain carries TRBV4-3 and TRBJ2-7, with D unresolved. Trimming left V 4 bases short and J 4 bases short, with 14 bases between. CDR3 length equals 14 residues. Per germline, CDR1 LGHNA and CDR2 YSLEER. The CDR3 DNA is TGCGCCAGCAGCCGAGAAGTACTTACTTACGAGCAGTACTTC. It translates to CASSREVLTYEQYF.

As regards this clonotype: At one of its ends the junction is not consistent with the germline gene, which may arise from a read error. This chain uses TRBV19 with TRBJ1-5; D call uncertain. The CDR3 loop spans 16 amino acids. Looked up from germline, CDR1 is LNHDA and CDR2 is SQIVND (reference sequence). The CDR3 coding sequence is TGTGCCAGTAGTAAAACCGGGAGACTTAGCAATCAGCCCCAGCATTTC. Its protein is CASSKTGRLSNQPQHF.

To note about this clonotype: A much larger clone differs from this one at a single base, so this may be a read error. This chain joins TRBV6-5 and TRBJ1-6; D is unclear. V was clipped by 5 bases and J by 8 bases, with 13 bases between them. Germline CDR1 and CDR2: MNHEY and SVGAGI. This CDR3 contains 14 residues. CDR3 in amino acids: CASSDMGEHSPLHF. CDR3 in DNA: TGTGCCAGCAGTGACATGGGTGAACATTCACCCCTCCACTTT.

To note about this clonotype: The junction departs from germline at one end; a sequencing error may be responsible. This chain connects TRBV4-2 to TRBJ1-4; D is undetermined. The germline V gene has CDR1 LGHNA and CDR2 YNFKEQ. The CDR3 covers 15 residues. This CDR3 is CASSQESVGSEKLFF. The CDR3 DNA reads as TGTGCCAGCAGTCAAGAGAGCGTGGGGAGCGAAAAACTGTTTTTT.

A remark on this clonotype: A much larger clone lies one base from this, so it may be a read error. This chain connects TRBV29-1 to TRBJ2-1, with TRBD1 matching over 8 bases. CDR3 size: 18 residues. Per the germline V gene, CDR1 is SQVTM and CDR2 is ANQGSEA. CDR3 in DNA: TGCAGCGTAAAGGGGGGCAGGGGGCCTAAGAGCTCCTACAGTGAGCAGTTCTTC. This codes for CSVKGGRGPKSSYSEQFF.

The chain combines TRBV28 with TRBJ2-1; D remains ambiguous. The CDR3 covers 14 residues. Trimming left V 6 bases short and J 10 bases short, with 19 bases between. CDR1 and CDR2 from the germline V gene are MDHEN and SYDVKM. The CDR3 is CASSSAITADEQFF. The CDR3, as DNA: TGTGCCAGCAGCTCAGCCATTACTGCAGACGAGCAGTTCTTC.

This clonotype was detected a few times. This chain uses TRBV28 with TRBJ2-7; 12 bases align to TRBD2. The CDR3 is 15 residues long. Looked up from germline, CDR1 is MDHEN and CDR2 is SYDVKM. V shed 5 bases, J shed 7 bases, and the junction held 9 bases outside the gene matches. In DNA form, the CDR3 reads TGTGCCAGCAGTCTAGCGGGAGGGCCTCTTGTAGAGCAGTACTTC. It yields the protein CASSLAGGPLVEQYF.

DNA of the CDR3: TGTGCCAGCAGCTTCGGTCCTGAGGTTACGCAGTATTTT. The encoded protein is CASSFGPEVTQYF. The V gene is TRBV11-2, the J gene TRBJ2-3; the D is unclear. CDR3 length: 13 residues. CDR1 is SGHAT and CDR2 is FQNNGV in the germline V gene. Trimming took 3 bases from V and 8 from J, leaving 12 bases between them.

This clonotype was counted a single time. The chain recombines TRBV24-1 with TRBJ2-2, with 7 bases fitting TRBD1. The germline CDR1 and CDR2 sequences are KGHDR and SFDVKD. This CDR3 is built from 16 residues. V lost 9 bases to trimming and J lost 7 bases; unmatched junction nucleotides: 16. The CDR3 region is CATGSTDRDHLGELFF. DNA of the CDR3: TGTGCCACCGGAAGTACAGACAGGGATCACCTCGGGGAGCTGTTTTTT.

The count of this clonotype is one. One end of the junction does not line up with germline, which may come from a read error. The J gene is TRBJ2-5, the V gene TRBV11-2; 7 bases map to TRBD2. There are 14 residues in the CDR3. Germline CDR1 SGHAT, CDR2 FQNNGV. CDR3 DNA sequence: TGTGCCAGCAGCCGATCGGGGGGAGAAGAGACCCAATACTTC. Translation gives CASSRSGGEETQYF.

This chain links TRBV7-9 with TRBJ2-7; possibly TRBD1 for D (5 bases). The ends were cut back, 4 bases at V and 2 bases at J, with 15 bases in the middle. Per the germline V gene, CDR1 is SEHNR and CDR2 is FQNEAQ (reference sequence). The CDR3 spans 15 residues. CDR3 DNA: TGTGCCAGCAGCTCCGACAGCCCGAGAACCTACGAGCAGTACTTC. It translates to CASSSDSPRTYEQYF.

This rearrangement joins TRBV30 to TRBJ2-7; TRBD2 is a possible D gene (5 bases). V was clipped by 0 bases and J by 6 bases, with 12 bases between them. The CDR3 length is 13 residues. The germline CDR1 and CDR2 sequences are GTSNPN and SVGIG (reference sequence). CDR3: CAWSVAVGGEQYF. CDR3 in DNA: TGTGCCTGGAGTGTAGCGGTAGGAGGCGAGCAGTACTTC.

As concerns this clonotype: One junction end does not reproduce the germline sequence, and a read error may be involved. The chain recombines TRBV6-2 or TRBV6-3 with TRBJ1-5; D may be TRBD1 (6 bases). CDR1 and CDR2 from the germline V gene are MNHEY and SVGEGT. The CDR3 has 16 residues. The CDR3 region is CDSSLPTGYRNQPQHF. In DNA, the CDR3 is TGTGACAGCAGTTTACCTACAGGGTATCGCAATCAGCCCCAGCATTTT.

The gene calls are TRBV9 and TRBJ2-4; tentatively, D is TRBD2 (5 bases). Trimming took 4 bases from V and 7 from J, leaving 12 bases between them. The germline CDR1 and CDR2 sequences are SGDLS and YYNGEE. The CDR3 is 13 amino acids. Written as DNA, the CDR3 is TGTGCCAGCAGCCCTATTCCGGGGAACATTCAGTACTTC. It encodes CASSPIPGNIQYF.

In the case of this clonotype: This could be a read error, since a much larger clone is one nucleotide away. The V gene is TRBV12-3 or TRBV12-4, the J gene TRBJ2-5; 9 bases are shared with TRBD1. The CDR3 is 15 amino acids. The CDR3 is CASILGGTGRETQYF. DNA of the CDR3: TGTGCCAGCATTTTAGGAGGGACAGGGAGAGAGACCCAGTACTTC.

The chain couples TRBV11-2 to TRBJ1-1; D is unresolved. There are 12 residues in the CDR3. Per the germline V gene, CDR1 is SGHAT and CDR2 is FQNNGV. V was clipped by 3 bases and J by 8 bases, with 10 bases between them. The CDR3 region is CASSFSDSEAFF. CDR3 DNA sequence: TGTGCCAGCAGCTTCTCGGACTCCGAAGCTTTCTTT.

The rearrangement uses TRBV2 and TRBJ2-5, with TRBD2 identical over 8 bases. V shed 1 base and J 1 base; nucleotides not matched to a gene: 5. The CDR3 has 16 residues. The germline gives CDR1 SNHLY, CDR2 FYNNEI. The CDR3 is CASSEEFSGIQETQYF. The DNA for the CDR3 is TGTGCCAGCAGTGAAGAGTTTAGCGGGATCCAAGAGACCCAGTACTTC.

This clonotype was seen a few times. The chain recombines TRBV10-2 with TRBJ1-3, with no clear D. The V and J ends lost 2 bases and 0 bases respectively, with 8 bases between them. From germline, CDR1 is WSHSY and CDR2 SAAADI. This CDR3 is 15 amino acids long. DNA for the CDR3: TGCGCCAGCAGTGAGGGCAAGCTCTCTGGAAACACCATATATTTT. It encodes CASSEGKLSGNTIYF.

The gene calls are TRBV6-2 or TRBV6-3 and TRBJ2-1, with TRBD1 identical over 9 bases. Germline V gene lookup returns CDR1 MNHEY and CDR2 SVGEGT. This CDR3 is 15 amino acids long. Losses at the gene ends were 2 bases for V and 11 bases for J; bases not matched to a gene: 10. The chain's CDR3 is CASSYEGTGSHKQFF. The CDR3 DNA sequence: TGTGCCAGCAGTTACGAAGGGACAGGGAGCCATAAGCAGTTCTTC.

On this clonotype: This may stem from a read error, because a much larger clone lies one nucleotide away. Here the CDR3 DNA reads TGCAGCGTTGAAGATTGGGAAGAGGCAGGTACGCAGTATTTT. This sequence encodes CSVEDWEEAGTQYF. V is TRBV29-1 and J is TRBJ2-3; no clear D gene. The germline V gene has CDR1 SQVTM and CDR2 ANQGSEA. The CDR3 extends over 14 amino acids. Deletions cut 0 bases from V and 8 bases from J, with 15 bases between.